These 10 T cell receptor beta chains came from one sample sequenced in a study of T cell responses to AZD1222 COVID-19 vaccine. The data were produced by immunoSEQ multiplex PCR, yet TCRdb's version contains in-frame clones alone and is incomplete. The sample has fewer than 80,000 clones, about nine tenths seen once. Sequenced material: peripheral blood, taken 28 days after the second dose of the MenACWY control vaccine. Every receptor here comes from an adult who received the MenACWY meningococcal vaccine as a control.

J is TRBJ1-2 and V is TRBV14, with D hard to call. This CDR3 spans 13 amino acids. The V gene lost 5 bases and the J gene lost 4 bases, with 11 bases spanning the gap. The germline V gene has CDR1 SGHDN and CDR2 FVKESK. The CDR3 is CASSATQGYGYTF. In DNA, the CDR3 is TGTGCCAGCAGCGCAACTCAAGGCTATGGCTACACCTTC. The complete variable domain, with remaining parts taken from reference TRBV14 and TRBJ1-2, reads EAGVTQFPSHSVIEKGQTVTLRCDPISGHDNLYWYRRVMGKEIKFLLHFVKESKQDESGMPNNRFLAERTGGTYSTLKVQPAELEDSGVYFCASSATQGYGYTFGSGTRLTVV.

As DNA, the CDR3 is TGCAGTGCTAGTCATCCGCCCGATGTGGACACTGAAGCTTTCTTT. This encodes CSASHPPDVDTEAFF. V is TRBV20-1 and J is TRBJ1-1; D unclear. The germline V and J ends were trimmed by 3 bases and 3 bases, with 17 bases remaining between them. Germline CDR1 is DFQATT and CDR2 is SNEGSKA (reference sequence). This CDR3 is built from 15 residues.

Only one count was recorded for this clone. The chain links TRBV5-4 to TRBJ1-4; unclear D gene. Deletions cut 4 bases from V and 10 bases from J, with 17 bases between. Germline V gene lookup returns CDR1 SGHNT and CDR2 YYREEE (reference sequence). The length of the CDR3 is 14 residues. CDR3 coding DNA: TGTGCCAGCAGCGGAAGCGACCAGGCTGGAAAACTGTTTTTT. This encodes CASSGSDQAGKLFF.

J is TRBJ2-1 and V is TRBV5-1; D call uncertain. This CDR3 spans 13 amino acids. In germline, CDR1 is SGHRS, CDR2 YFSETQ. The V end lost 0 bases, the J end lost 5 bases, and 6 bases lay between the germline ends. The CDR3: CASSLDINNEQFF. In DNA, the CDR3 is TGCGCCAGCAGCTTGGACATAAACAATGAGCAGTTCTTC.

The chain has TRBV9 and TRBJ1-3, with D unclear. Deletions cut 0 bases from V and 0 bases from J, with 10 bases between. The CDR3 has 16 amino acids. Germline V CDR1 and CDR2: SGDLS, YYNGEE. The CDR3 reads CASSVDPGFSGNTIYF. The CDR3 DNA sequence: TGTGCCAGCAGCGTAGATCCGGGTTTCTCTGGAAACACCATATATTTT.

This rearrangement joins TRBV6-1 to TRBJ2-7; the match to TRBD2 covers 13 bases. The CDR3 has 17 amino acids. The junction had 6 bases not matched to a gene; V was cut back by 4 bases and J by 0 bases. The germline V gene encodes CDR1 MNHNS and CDR2 SASEGT. The CDR3 bases are TGTGCCAGCAGTGGCCGGGGACTAGCGGGGAGCTCCTACGAGCAGTACTTC. It specifies CASSGRGLAGSSYEQYF.

V is TRBV6-6 and J is TRBJ2-1; D is undetermined. V shed 4 bases and J shed 0 bases, with 10 bases lying between them. The CDR3 sequence is 15 residues long. Germline lookup yields CDR1 MNHNY and CDR2 SVGAGI (reference sequence). The chain's CDR3 is CASSSHKSSYNEQFF. The CDR3 DNA sequence: TGTGCCAGCAGTTCTCATAAGAGCTCCTACAATGAGCAGTTCTTC.

This chain uses TRBV5-1 with TRBJ2-7; tentatively, D is TRBD1 (6 bases). CDR3 length: 16 amino acids. Germline-derived CDR1 and CDR2 are SGHRS and YFSETQ. V lost 4 bases to trimming and J lost 1 base, with 18 bases between them. In DNA, the CDR3 is TGCGCCAGCAGCCCACTTCAGGGGCGCGGATCCTACGAGCAGTACTTC. Translating gives CASSPLQGRGSYEQYF.

This clone appeared a single time. The chain has TRBV6-5 and TRBJ2-2; weak D call: TRBD1 (6 bases). The CDR3 runs to 13 residues. Germline V gene data show CDR1 as MNHEY and CDR2 as SVGAGI. The germline V and J ends were trimmed by 6 bases and 5 bases, with 10 bases remaining between them. The CDR3 sequence is CASRTGSTGELFF. Here the CDR3 DNA reads TGTGCCAGCAGGACAGGTTCAACCGGGGAGCTGTTTTTT.

V is TRBV5-1 and J is TRBJ2-7; no firm D call. CDR1 and CDR2 from the germline V gene are SGHRS and YFSETQ. CDR3 length: 13 residues. V was clipped by 1 base and J by 2 bases, with 7 bases between them. The CDR3 reads CASSLTPAYEQYF. In nucleotides, the CDR3 is TGCGCCAGCAGCTTGACCCCTGCCTACGAGCAGTACTTC.